This T cell receptor (beta chain) stems from a study of blood T cell repertoires in COVID-19. Only one count was recorded for this clone. Sequencing was performed with immunoSEQ multiplex PCR; in TCRdb, only in-frame clones are kept and a portion is missing. The sample has more than 120,000 clones, over 85% seen once; the top ten hold about 1.5%. This CDR3 contains 13 residues. Germline V gene lookup returns CDR1 SNHLY and CDR2 FYNNEI. Trimming took 11 bases from V and 1 from J, leaving 15 bases between them. The rearrangement uses TRBV2 and TRBJ2-7; a weak D match, TRBD2 (5 bases). The clonotype comes from a human donor in a cohort sampled during active COVID-19. The specimen was peripheral blood. The CDR3 is CALKEEVSYEQYF. The CDR3 region has the DNA TGTGCCCTAAAGGAGGAAGTTTCCTACGAGCAGTACTTC. Full variable domain (remainder filled in from reference TRBV2 and TRBJ2-7): EPEVTQTPSHQVTQMGQEVILRCVPISNHLYFYWYRQILGQKVEFLVSFYNNEISEKSEIFDDQFSVERPDGSNFTLKIRSTKLEDSAMYFCALKEEVSYEQYFGPGTRLTVT.